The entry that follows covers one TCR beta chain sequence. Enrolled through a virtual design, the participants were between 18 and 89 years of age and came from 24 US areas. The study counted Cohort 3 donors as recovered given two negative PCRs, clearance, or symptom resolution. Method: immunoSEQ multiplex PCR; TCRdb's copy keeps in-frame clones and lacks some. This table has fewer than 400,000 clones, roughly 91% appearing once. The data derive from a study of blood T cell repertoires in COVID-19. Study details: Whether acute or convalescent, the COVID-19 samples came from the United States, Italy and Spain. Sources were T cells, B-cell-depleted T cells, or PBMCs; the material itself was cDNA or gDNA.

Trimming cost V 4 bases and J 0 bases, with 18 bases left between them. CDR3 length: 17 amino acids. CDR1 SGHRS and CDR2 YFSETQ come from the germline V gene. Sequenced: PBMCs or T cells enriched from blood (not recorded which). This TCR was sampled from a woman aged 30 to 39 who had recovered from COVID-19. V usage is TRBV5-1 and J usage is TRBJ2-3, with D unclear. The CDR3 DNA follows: TGCGCCAGCAGCCAGTCTCTCACGGGTAAAAGCACAGATACGCAGTATTTT. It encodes CASSQSLTGKSTDTQYF.